The rows below give T cell receptor beta chains drawn from one sample of a study of control samples from healthy donors and cancer patients. Some clones are missing from TCRdb's copy, which holds only in-frame ones; the method was immunoSEQ multiplex PCR. Of about 3,000 clones in the sample, roughly 94% were seen once. The sample taken for sequencing was PBMCs. Receptors were obtained from a man aged 65 to 79 with lung cancer. Both conserved end residues are part of each CDR3. A D gene is named only where the DNA matches it firmly. Not all rows give a size; the values are once, few, many and, for expanded clones, a class.

v_gene	abundance	d_gene	j_gene	CDR3nt	CDR3aa
TRBV7-3	NA	NA	TRBJ2-3	TGTGCCAGCAGCCCCCGGGGGAGCACAGATACGCAGTATTTT	CASSPRGSTDTQYF
TRBV7-9	NA	TRBD1	TRBJ1-2	TGTGCCAGCTCGGACAGGGTCGGTGGCTACACCTTC	CASSDRVGGYTF
TRBV9	NA	NA	TRBJ1-3	TGTGCCAGCAGCGTACGGGGCTCTGGAAACACCATATATTTT	CASSVRGSGNTIYF
TRBV29-1	NA	NA	TRBJ2-1	TGCAGCTTCAGAGGTTTGGATTACAATGAGCAGTTCTTC	CSFRGLDYNEQFF
TRBV27	NA	NA	TRBJ1-5	TGTGCCAGCAGTTTAAGGGATAGCAATCAGCCCCAGCATTTT	CASSLRDSNQPQHF
TRBV3-1/TRBV3-2	NA	NA	TRBJ2-4	TGTGCCAGCAGCAGGGATGGTCCCATTTGCAAAGAAAACATTCAGTACTTC	CASSRDGPICKENIQYF
TRBV6-1	NA	NA	TRBJ2-2	TGTGCCAGCAGATTAGCGAACACCGGGGAGCTGTTTTTT	CASRLANTGELFF
TRBV20-1	NA	NA	TRBJ2-3	TGCAGTGCGAGTAACACAGGGTTCTCCACAGATACGCAGTATTTT	CSASNTGFSTDTQYF
TRBV7-2	once	TRBD2	TRBJ2-2	TGTGCCAGCAGCCCCACTAGCGGGGGCGCCGGGGAGCTGTTTTTT	CASSPTSGGAGELFF
TRBV5-1	NA	NA	TRBJ2-5	TGCGCCAGCAGCTTGGAACCCCTGGGGGAGACCCAGTACTTC	CASSLEPLGETQYF
TRBV6-5	NA	NA	TRBJ1-6	TGTGCCAGCAGTTACAGGGCCTCTGGGAATTCACCCCTCCACTTT	CASSYRASGNSPLHF